This is a list of T cell receptor delta chains from one sample in a study of gamma-delta T cells after stem cell transplantation. TCRdb reapplied CATT to the RT-PCR reads. Among nearly 8,000 delta-chain clones, 14% to 15% were seen once, and the ten largest hold approximately 6%. The sample was gamma-delta T cells. The receptors shown here come from a human donor. It is not recorded whose cells these are; they may come from a transplant donor. CDR3s include the opening cysteine and the closing phenylalanine or tryptophan. Fields, in order: CDR3 length, clone size, J gene, D gene, V gene, CDR3 protein, CDR3 DNA. A D gene is named only where the DNA matches it firmly. Only part of the rows carry a size: once, few, many, or a class if the clone is expanded.

len: 19; abundance: medium-sized; j_gene: TRDJ2; d_gene: -; v_gene: TRDV2; CDR3aa: CACDRVGGPSSALTAQLFF; CDR3nt: TGTGCCTGTGACAGGGTGGGGGGTCCCTCTTCAGCTTTGACAGCACAACTCTTCTTT
len: 19; abundance: medium-sized; j_gene: TRDJ1; d_gene: TRDD3; v_gene: TRDV1; CDR3aa: CALGELGFHRGIRTDKLIF; CDR3nt: TGTGCTCTTGGGGAACTTGGCTTCCATCGGGGGATACGCACCGATAAACTCATCTTT
len: 21; abundance: few; j_gene: TRDJ1; d_gene: TRDD3; v_gene: TRDV1; CDR3aa: CALGERLYPYWGILGTDKLIF; CDR3nt: TGTGCTCTTGGGGAAAGGCTTTATCCGTACTGGGGGATACTAGGAACCGATAAACTCATCTTT
len: 24; abundance: few; j_gene: TRDJ1; d_gene: TRDD3; v_gene: TRDV1; CDR3aa: CALGGSRPFVQNWGKREDTDKLIF; CDR3nt: TGTGCTCTTGGGGGATCTCGGCCCTTCGTCCAAAACTGGGGGAAACGCGAAGACACCGATAAACTCATCTTT
len: 22; abundance: medium-sized; j_gene: TRDJ1; d_gene: TRDD3; v_gene: TRDV2; CDR3aa: CACDTRRRERGILGGYTDKLIF; CDR3nt: TGTGCCTGTGACACGAGAAGACGCGAGAGGGGGATACTGGGGGGCTACACCGATAAACTCATCTTT
len: 23; abundance: -; j_gene: TRDJ1; d_gene: TRDD3; v_gene: TRDV1; CDR3aa: CALGVFPSSGTGGYGGYTDKLIF; CDR3nt: TGTGCTCTTGGGGTTTTTCCTTCCTCCGGTACTGGGGGATACGGTGGGTACACCGATAAACTCATCTTT
len: 18; abundance: medium-sized; j_gene: TRDJ3; d_gene: -; v_gene: TRDV2; CDR3aa: CACDTGDASSWDTRQMFF; CDR3nt: TGTGCCTGTGACACCGGGGATGCGAGCTCCTGGGACACCCGACAGATGTTTTTC
len: 18; abundance: -; j_gene: TRDJ1; d_gene: TRDD2; v_gene: TRDV1; CDR3aa: CALGARPSYRILADKLIF; CDR3nt: TGTGCTCTTGGGGCTAGGCCTTCCTACCGGATCTTAGCCGATAAACTCATCTTT
len: 19; abundance: medium-sized; j_gene: TRDJ3; d_gene: TRDD3; v_gene: TRDV2; CDR3aa: CACDTYWGYLSWDTRQMFF; CDR3nt: TGTGCCTGTGACACCTACTGGGGATACCTCTCCTGGGACACCCGACAGATGTTTTTC
len: 25; abundance: few; j_gene: TRDJ1; d_gene: TRDD3; v_gene: TRDV1; CDR3aa: CALGSSFLPSARTGGIPGYTDKLIF; CDR3nt: TGTGCTCTTGGGTCCTCCTTCCTCCCCTCGGCACGTACTGGGGGGATACCGGGTTACACCGATAAACTCATCTTT
len: 18; abundance: -; j_gene: TRDJ1; d_gene: TRDD3; v_gene: TRDV1; CDR3aa: CALGELWTHWGIPDKLIF; CDR3nt: TGTGCTCTTGGGGAACTATGGACTCACTGGGGGATACCAGATAAACTCATCTTT
len: 12; abundance: -; j_gene: TRDJ1; d_gene: -; v_gene: TRDV3; CDR3aa: CAFSGGPGKLIF; CDR3nt: TGTGCCTTTAGCGGGGGGCCGGGGAAACTCATCTTT
len: 18; abundance: -; j_gene: TRDJ1; d_gene: -; v_gene: TRDV3; CDR3aa: CAFPTGRYTSSDTDKLIF; CDR3nt: TGTGCCTTTCCAACTGGGAGATACACGTCTTCGGACACCGATAAACTCATCTTT
len: 18; abundance: -; j_gene: TRDJ2; d_gene: TRDD3; v_gene: TRAV29/DV5; CDR3aa: CAAMIPNWGPALTAQLFF; CDR3nt: TGTGCAGCAATGATTCCTAACTGGGGGCCCGCTTTGACAGCACAACTCTTCTTT
len: 16; abundance: few; j_gene: TRDJ1; d_gene: TRDD2; v_gene: TRAV29/DV5; CDR3aa: CAASVPNFLQVSKLIF; CDR3nt: TGTGCAGCAAGCGTCCCTAACTTCCTACAAGTGAGCAAACTCATCTTT
len: 18; abundance: few; j_gene: TRDJ1; d_gene: TRDD3; v_gene: TRDV1; CDR3aa: CALGELSSGGSGTDKLIF; CDR3nt: TGTGCTCTTGGGGAACTCAGTTCCGGGGGATCTGGCACCGATAAACTCATCTTT
len: 16; abundance: many; j_gene: TRDJ1; d_gene: TRDD2; v_gene: TRDV1; CDR3aa: CALGVGLPMPWVCLIF; CDR3nt: TGTGCTCTTGGGGTAGGCCTTCCTATGCCTTGGGTGTGTCTCATCTTT
len: 14; abundance: medium-sized; j_gene: TRDJ2; d_gene: -; v_gene: TRDV2; CDR3aa: CACDTGWGTAQLFF; CDR3nt: TGTGCCTGTGACACCGGATGGGGGACAGCACAACTCTTCTTT
len: 19; abundance: few; j_gene: TRDJ3; d_gene: TRDD2; v_gene: TRDV1; CDR3aa: CALGTRPSSSSWDTRQMFF; CDR3nt: TGTGCTCTTGGGACTCGGCCTTCCTCAAGCTCCTGGGACACCCGACAGATGTTTTTT
len: 22; abundance: -; j_gene: TRDJ1; d_gene: TRDD3; v_gene: TRDV1; CDR3aa: CALGELYACTCTGEPYTDKLIF; CDR3nt: TGTGCTCTTGGGGAACTGTACGCTTGTACCTGTACTGGGGAACCGTACACCGATAAACTCATCTTT
len: 28; abundance: -; j_gene: TRDJ3; d_gene: -; v_gene: TRAV29/DV5; CDR3aa: CSVLLCSKRAAITGASGGGSWDTRQMFF; CDR3nt: -
len: 17; abundance: -; j_gene: TRDJ3; d_gene: TRDD3; v_gene: TRDV3; CDR3aa: CAFRYWGISWDTRQMFF; CDR3nt: TGTGCCTTTCGATACTGGGGGATCTCCTGGGACACCCGACAGATGTTTTTC
len: 19; abundance: medium-sized; j_gene: TRDJ1; d_gene: TRDD3; v_gene: TRDV2; CDR3aa: CACDVVRRLGDTGTDKLIF; CDR3nt: TGTGCCTGTGACGTCGTGAGAAGGCTGGGGGATACTGGGACCGATAAACTCATCTTT
len: 19; abundance: medium-sized; j_gene: TRDJ1; d_gene: TRDD3; v_gene: TRDV1; CDR3aa: CALGELFHPPGDIPDKLIF; CDR3nt: TGTGCTCTTGGGGAACTCTTCCACCCCCCTGGGGATATACCCGATAAACTCATCTTT
len: 16; abundance: medium-sized; j_gene: TRDJ2; d_gene: TRDD3; v_gene: TRAV29/DV5; CDR3aa: CAATVLGDTLTAQLFF; CDR3nt: TGTGCAGCAACTGTACTGGGGGATACTTTGACAGCACAACTCTTCTTT
len: 20; abundance: few; j_gene: TRDJ1; d_gene: TRDD3; v_gene: TRDV1; CDR3aa: CALGERDGYWGIPYTDKLIF; CDR3nt: TGTGCTCTTGGGGAACGGGACGGCTACTGGGGGATCCCGTACACCGATAAACTCATCTTT
len: 21; abundance: few; j_gene: TRDJ1; d_gene: TRDD3; v_gene: TRDV2; CDR3aa: CACDTSVLGDTRFLYTDKLIF; CDR3nt: TGTGCCTGTGACACCTCTGTACTGGGGGATACCCGTTTTCTGTACACCGATAAACTCATCTTT